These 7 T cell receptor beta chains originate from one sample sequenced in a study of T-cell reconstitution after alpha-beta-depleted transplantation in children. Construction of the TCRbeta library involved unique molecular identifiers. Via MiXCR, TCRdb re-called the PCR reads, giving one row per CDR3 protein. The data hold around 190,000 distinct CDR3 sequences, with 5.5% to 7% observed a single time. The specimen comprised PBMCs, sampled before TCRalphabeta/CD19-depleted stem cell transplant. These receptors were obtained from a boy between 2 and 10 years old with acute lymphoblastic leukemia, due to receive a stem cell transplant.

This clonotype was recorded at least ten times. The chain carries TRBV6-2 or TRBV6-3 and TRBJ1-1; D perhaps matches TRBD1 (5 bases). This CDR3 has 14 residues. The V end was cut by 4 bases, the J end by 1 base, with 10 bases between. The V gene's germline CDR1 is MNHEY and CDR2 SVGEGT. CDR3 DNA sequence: TGTGCCAGCAGTTCGTCAGGGCCGAACACTGAAGCTTTCTTT. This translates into CASSSSGPNTEAFF.

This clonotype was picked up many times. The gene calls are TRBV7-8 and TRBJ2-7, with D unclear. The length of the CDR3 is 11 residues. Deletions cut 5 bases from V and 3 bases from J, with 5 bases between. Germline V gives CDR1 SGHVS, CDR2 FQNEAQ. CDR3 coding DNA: TGTGCCAGCAGCCCAGACTACGAGCAGTACTTC. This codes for CASSPDYEQYF.

The CDR3 bases are TGTGCCAGCAGTAACCCCTCGACAGTGAACACCGGGGAGCTGTTTTTT. This sequence encodes CASSNPSTVNTGELFF. The J gene is TRBJ2-2, the V gene TRBV6-2 or TRBV6-3, with D possibly matching TRBD1 (5 bases). Between the trimmed V and J ends, which lost 5 bases and 1 base, there was a span of 14 bases. Per germline, CDR1 MNHEY and CDR2 SVGEGT. The CDR3 has 16 amino acids.

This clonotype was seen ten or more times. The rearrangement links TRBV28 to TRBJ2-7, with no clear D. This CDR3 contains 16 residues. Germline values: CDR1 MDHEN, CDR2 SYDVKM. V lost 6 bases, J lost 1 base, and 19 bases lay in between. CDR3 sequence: CASRPLLRPRSYEQYF. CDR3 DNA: TGTGCCAGCAGACCCCTACTTCGACCTCGGTCCTACGAGCAGTACTTC.

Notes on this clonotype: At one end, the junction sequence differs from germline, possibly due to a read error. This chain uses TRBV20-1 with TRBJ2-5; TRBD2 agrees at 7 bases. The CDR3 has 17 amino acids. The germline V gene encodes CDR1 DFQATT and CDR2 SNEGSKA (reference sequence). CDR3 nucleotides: TGCTGTGCTAACGGACTAGTCTTCGGATCATTACAAGAGACCCAGTACTTC. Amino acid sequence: CCANGLVFGSLQETQYF.

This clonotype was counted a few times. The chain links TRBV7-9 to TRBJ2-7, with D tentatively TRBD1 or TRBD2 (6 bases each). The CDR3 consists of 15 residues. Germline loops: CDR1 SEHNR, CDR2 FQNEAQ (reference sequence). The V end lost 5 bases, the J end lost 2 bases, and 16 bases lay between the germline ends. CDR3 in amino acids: CASSPIYREAYEQYF. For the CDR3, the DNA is TGTGCCAGCAGCCCAATCTACAGGGAGGCCTACGAGCAGTACTTC.

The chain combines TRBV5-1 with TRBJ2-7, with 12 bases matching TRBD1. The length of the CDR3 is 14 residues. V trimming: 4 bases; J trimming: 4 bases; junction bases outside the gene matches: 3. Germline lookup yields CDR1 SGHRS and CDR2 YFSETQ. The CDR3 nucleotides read TGCGCCAGCAGCGGGGACAGGGGGCCGTACGAGCAGTACTTC. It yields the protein CASSGDRGPYEQYF.